This T cell receptor beta chain was captured by sequencing in a study of cytomegalovirus exposure and HLA in healthy donors. Whole-study context: Of all 400 or so donors who were genotyped, about 84% belonged to the Caucasian-associated ancestry cluster.

The germline V gene encodes CDR1 SGHDT and CDR2 YYEEEE. Trimming removed 1 base from V and 3 bases from J; junction bases left unmatched: 4. This CDR3 spans 15 amino acids. The PCR ran on 60 Vbeta and 13 Jbeta primers. This table comes from immunoSEQ multiplex PCR, and its TCRdb copy is limited to in-frame clones, with some not included. The repertoire consists of under 200,000 clones, with roughly 88% occurring once and the leading ten covering under 8%. This TCR was recovered from a man aged 50-59 years in good health and CMV-seropositive. The chain carries TRBV5-6 and TRBJ1-5; 7 nucleotides align to TRBD1. The sequenced sample consisted of PBMCs. CDR3 sequence reads: CASSLWTGANQPQHF. The CDR3 DNA is TGTGCCAGCAGCTTGTGGACAGGAGCCAATCAGCCCCAGCATTTT.